This TCR beta chain was found in a study of cytomegalovirus exposure and HLA in healthy donors. Study-level points and caveats: Follow-up analysis later connected one missense variant in DCLRE1C with trimming of TCR beta V- and J-genes.

Primers: 60 Vbeta forward and 13 Jbeta reverse. Using immunoSEQ multiplex PCR, the repertoire was profiled, and TCRdb retains in-frame clones only, with some absent. The table includes 150,000 to 200,000 clones, over 60% detected once. The CDR3 is 18 residues long. The ends were cut back, 4 bases at V and 7 bases at J, with 27 bases in the middle. Germline V lookup: CDR1 SGHDT, CDR2 YYEEEE. As to this clone: Its antigen is unknown.

Sequences were obtained from PBMCs. This TCR was sampled from a middle-aged woman in good health and CMV-seronegative. The chain carries TRBV5-6 and TRBJ2-4; TRBD2 might be the D (6 bases). CDR3 bases: TGTGCCAGCAGCGATACCAAAATTTCGGGGGTAATCGGGAACATTCAGTACTTC. As protein: CASSDTKISGVIGNIQYF.